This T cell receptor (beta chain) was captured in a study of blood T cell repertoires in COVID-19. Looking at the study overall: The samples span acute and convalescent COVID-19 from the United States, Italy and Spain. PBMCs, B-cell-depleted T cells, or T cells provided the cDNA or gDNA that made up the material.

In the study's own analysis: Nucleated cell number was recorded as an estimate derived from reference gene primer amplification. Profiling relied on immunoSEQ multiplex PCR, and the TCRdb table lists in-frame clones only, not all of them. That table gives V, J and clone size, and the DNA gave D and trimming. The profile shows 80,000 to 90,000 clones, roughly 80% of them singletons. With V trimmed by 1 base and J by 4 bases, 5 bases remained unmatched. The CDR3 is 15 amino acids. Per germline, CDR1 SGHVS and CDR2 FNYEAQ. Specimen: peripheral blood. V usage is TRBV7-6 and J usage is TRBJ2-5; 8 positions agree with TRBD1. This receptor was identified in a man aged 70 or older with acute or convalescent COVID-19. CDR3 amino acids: CASSLGRGQTETQYF. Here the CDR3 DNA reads TGTGCCAGCAGCTTAGGCAGGGGGCAAACAGAGACCCAGTACTTC.